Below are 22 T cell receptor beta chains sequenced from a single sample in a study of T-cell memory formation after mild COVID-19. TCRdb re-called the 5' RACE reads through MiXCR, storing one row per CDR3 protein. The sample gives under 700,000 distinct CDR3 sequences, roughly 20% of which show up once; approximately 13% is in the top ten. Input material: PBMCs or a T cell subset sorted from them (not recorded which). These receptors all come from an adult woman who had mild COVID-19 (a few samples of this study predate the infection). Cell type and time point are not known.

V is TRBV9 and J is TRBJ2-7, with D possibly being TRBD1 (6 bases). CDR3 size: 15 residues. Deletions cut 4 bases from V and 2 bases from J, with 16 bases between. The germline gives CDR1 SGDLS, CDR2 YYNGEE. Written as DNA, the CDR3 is TGTGCCAGCAGCCGGCAGGGGCTAGCCACCTACGAGCAGTACTTC. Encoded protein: CASSRQGLATYEQYF. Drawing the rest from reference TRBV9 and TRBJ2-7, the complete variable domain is DSGVTQTPKHLITATGQRVTLRCSPRSGDLSVYWYQQSLDQGLQFLIQYYNGEERAKGNILERFSAQQFPDLHSELNLSSLELGDSALYFCASSRQGLATYEQYFGPGTRLTVT.

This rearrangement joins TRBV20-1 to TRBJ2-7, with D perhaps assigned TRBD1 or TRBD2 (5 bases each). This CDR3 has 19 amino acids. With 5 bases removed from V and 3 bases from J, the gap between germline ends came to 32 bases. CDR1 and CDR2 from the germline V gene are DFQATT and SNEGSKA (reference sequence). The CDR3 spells CSAPRDGKASSPLIYEQYF. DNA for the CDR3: TGCAGTGCTCCCCGGGACGGTAAAGCCAGCAGTCCCCTAATCTACGAGCAGTACTTC.

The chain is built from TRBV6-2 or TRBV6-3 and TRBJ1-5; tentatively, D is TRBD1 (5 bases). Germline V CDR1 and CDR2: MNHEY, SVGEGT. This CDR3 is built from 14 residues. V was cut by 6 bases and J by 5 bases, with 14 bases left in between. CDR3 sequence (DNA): TGTGCCAGCAGAACCCGACAGTCGCATCAGCCCCAGCATTTT. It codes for CASRTRQSHQPQHF.

The CDR3 loop is CASSQRGLAGGTDTQYF. CDR3 bases: TGCGCCAGCAGCCAGAGAGGACTAGCGGGGGGTACAGATACGCAGTATTTT. This rearrangement joins TRBV4-1 to TRBJ2-3; TRBD2 aligns across 14 bases. CDR1 and CDR2 from the germline V gene are MGHRA and YSYEKL. The CDR3 loop spans 17 amino acids. V shed 3 bases, J shed 3 bases, and the junction held 5 bases outside the gene matches.

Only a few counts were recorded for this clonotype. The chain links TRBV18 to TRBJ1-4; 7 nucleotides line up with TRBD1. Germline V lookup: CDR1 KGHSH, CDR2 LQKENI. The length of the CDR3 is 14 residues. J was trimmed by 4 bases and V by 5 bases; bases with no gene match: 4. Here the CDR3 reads CASSSTGSNEKLFF. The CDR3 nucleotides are TGTGCCAGCTCATCGACAGGGAGTAATGAAAAACTGTTTTTT. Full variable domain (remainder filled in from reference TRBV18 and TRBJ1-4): NAGVMQNPRHLVRRRGQEARLRCSPMKGHSHVYWYRQLPEEGLKFMVYLQKENIIDESGMPKERFSAEFPKEGPSILRIQQVVRGDSAAYFCASSSTGSNEKLFFGSGTQLSVL.

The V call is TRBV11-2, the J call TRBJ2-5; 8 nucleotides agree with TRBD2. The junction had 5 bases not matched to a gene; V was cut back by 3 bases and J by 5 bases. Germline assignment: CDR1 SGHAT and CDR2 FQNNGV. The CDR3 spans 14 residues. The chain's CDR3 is CASSFGRGAETQYF. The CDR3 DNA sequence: TGTGCCAGCAGCTTCGGGCGGGGGGCGGAGACCCAGTACTTC.

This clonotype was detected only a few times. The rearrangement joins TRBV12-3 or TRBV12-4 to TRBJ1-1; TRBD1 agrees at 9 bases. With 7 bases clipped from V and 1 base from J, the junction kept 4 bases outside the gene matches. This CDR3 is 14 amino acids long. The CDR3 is CASTLGQGNTEAFF. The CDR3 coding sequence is TGTGCCAGCACTCTGGGACAGGGGAACACTGAAGCTTTCTTT.

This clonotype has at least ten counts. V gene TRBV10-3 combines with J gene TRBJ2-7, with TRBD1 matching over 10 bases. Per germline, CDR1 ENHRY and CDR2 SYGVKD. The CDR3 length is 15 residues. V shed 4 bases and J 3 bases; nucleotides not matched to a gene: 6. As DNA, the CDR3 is TGTGCCATCAGTGGGGGGACAGGGGAAAACTACGAGCAGTACTTC. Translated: CAISGGTGENYEQYF.

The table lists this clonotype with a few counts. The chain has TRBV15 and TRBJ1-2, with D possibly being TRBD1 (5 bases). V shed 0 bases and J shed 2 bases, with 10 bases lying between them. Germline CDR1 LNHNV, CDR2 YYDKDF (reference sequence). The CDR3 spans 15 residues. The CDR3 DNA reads TGTGCCACCAGCAGAGATCAGGGTGAGAACTATGGCTACACCTTC. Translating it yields CATSRDQGENYGYTF.

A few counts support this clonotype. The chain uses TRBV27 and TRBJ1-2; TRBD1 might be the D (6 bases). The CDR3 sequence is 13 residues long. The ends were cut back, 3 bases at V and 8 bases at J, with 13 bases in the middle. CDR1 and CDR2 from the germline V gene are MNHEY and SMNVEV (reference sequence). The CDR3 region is CASSFRSGGGYTF. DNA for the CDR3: TGTGCCAGCAGTTTTAGGTCGGGGGGCGGCTACACCTTC.

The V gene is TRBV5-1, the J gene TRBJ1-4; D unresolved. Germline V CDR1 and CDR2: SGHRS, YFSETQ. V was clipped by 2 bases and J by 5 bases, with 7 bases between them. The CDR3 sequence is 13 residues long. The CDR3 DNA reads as TGCGCCAGCAGCTTTACCGGGAATGAAAAACTGTTTTTT. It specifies CASSFTGNEKLFF.

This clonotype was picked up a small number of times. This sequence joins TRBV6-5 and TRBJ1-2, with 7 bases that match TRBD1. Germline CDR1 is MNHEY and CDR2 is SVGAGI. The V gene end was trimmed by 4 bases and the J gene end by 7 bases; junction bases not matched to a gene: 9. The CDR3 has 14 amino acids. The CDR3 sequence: CASSFDRVLGGYTF. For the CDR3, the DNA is TGTGCCAGCAGTTTCGACAGGGTTTTGGGTGGCTACACCTTC.

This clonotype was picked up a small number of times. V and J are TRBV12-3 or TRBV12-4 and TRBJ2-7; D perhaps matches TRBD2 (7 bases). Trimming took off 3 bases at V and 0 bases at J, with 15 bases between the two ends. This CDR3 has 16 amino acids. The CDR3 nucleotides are TGTGCCAGCAGTTTTTGGGGGGGCGGGGTCTCCTACGAGCAGTACTTC. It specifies CASSFWGGGVSYEQYF.

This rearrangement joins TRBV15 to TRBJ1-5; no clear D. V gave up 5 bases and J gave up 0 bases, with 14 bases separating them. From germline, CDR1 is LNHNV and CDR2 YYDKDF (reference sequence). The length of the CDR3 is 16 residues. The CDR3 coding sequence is TGTGCCACCAGCGACTGGGAGACTTATAGCAATCAGCCCCAGCATTTT. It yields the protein CATSDWETYSNQPQHF.

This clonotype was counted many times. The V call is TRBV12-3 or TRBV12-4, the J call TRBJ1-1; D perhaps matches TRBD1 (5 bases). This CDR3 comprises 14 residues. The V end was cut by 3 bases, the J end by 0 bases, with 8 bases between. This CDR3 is CASSLGRVNTEAFF. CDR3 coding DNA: TGTGCCAGCAGTTTGGGCAGGGTGAACACTGAAGCTTTCTTT.

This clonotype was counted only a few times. The CDR3 here is CASEGARLAERAYEQYF. For the CDR3, the DNA is TGTGCCAGTGAGGGGGCGCGATTAGCGGAGAGGGCCTACGAGCAGTACTTC. The chain has TRBV6-2 or TRBV6-3 and TRBJ2-7; D possibly corresponds to TRBD1 (7 bases). CDR1 is MNHEY, CDR2 SVGEGT, per germline. V lost 9 bases and J 2 bases, leaving 26 bases between the germline ends. The CDR3 is 17 residues long.

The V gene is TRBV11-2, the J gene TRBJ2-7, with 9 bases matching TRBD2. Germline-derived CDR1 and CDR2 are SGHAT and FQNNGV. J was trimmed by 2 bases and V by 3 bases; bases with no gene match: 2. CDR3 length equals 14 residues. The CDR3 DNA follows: TGTGCCAGCAGCTTTGCTAGCGGGACCTACGAGCAGTACTTC. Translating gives CASSFASGTYEQYF.

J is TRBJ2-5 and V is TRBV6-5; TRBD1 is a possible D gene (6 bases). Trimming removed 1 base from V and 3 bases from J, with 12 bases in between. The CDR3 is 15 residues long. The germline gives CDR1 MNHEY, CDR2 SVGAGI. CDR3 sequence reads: CASSYWADSEETQYF. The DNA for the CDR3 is TGTGCCAGCAGTTACTGGGCGGACAGCGAAGAGACCCAGTACTTC.

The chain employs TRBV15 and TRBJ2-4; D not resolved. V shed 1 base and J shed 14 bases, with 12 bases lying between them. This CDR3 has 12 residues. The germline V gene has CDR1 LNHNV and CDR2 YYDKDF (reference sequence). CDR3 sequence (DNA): TGTGCCACCAGCAGAGGTAGTAGGGCGGAGTACTTC. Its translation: CATSRGSRAEYF.

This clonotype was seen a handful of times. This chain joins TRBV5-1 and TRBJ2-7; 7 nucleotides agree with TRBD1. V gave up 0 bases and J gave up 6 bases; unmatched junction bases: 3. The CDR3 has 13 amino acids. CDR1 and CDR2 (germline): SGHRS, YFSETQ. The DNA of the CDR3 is TGCGCCAGCAGCTTGGACACAGGGGCCGAGCAGTACTTC. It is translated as CASSLDTGAEQYF.

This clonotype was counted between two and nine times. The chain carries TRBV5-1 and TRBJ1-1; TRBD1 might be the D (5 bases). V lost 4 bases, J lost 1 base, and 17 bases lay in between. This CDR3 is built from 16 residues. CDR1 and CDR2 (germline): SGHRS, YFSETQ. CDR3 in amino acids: CASSPAGGGWNTEAFF. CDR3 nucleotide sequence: TGCGCCAGCAGCCCGGCGGGGGGGGGATGGAACACTGAAGCTTTCTTT.

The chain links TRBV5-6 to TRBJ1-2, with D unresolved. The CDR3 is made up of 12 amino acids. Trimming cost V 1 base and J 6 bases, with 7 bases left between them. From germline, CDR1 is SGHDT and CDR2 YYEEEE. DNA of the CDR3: TGTGCCAGCAGCTTGTATGGCGATGGCTACACCTTC. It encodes CASSLYGDGYTF.